Listed here are 24 T cell receptor beta chains from one sample, sequenced in a study of regulatory and conventional T cells in RAG deficiency. The data were produced by immunoSEQ multiplex PCR, yet TCRdb's version contains in-frame clones alone and is incomplete. This table has 25,000 to 35,000 clones, over 80% appearing once. This sample also belongs to another study, concerning regulatory T cells. From that second work: The primer mix had 52 TRBV and 13 TRBJ primers.

Sequenced material: CD8+ T cells sorted from blood. These receptors were taken from a human donor in good health.

J is TRBJ1-1 and V is TRBV6-1; unclear D gene. The germline gives CDR1 MNHNS, CDR2 SASEGT. CDR3 length equals 14 residues. The ends were cut back, 7 bases at V and 1 base at J, with 13 bases in the middle. CDR3 sequence reads: CASTLAIGNTEAFF. CDR3 in DNA: TGTGCCAGCACCCTCGCCATAGGGAACACTGAAGCTTTCTTT.

This clone was counted between two and nine times. V gene TRBV9 combines with J gene TRBJ1-1; a weak D match, TRBD1 (6 bases). The CDR3 has 13 amino acids. Trimming removed 8 bases at V and 0 bases at J, with 11 bases between. CDR1 and CDR2 from the germline V gene are SGDLS and YYNGEE. CDR3 in amino acids: CASGGDMNTEAFF. CDR3 DNA: TGTGCCAGTGGGGGGGACATGAACACTGAAGCTTTCTTT.

A word on this clone: One junction end disagrees with the germline gene, perhaps due to a read error. The chain links TRBV7-7 to TRBJ2-5; D is unresolved. Germline V gene data show CDR1 as SSHAT and CDR2 as FNYEAQ (reference sequence). The CDR3 runs 14 residues. CDR3 DNA sequence: TGTGCTAGCACCCCGAACGATCGGCTGGAGACCCAGTACTTC. Translating it yields CASTPNDRLETQYF.

The chain combines TRBV10-1 with TRBJ2-7; D tentatively reads TRBD1 or TRBD2 (5 bases each). Trimming shortened V by 3 bases and J by 2 bases, and 8 bases separated the two germline ends. The CDR3 is 13 amino acids. Germline V gives CDR1 WNHNN, CDR2 SYGVQD (reference sequence). The CDR3 region is CASSDGGPYEQYF. The CDR3 nucleotides read TGCGCCAGCAGTGATGGGGGACCCTACGAGCAGTACTTC.

The V and J genes are TRBV27 and TRBJ2-5, with 10 bases lining up with TRBD2. The CDR3 length is 16 residues. Trimming took 6 bases from V and 0 from J; bases not matched to a gene: 7. CDR1 is MNHEY, CDR2 SMNVEV, per germline (reference sequence). CDR3 in DNA: TGTGCCAGCAGCCGGACTAGCGGAGAGTACCAAGAGACCCAGTACTTC. Encoded protein: CASSRTSGEYQETQYF.

The chain uses TRBV29-1 and TRBJ2-1; unclear D gene. CDR1 and CDR2 (germline): SQVTM, ANQGSEA. Trimming left V 3 bases short and J 0 bases short, with 6 bases between. The CDR3 length is 13 residues. This CDR3 is CSVDLGSYNEQFF. CDR3 DNA sequence: TGCAGCGTTGATTTGGGCTCCTACAATGAGCAGTTCTTC.

The J gene is TRBJ1-1, the V gene TRBV11-2; D is perhaps TRBD1 (6 bases). The CDR3 is 15 residues long. The germline V gene has CDR1 SGHAT and CDR2 FQNNGV. The ends were cut back, 4 bases at V and 5 bases at J, with 17 bases in the middle. The CDR3: CASSYAGAGKTEAFF. CDR3 DNA: TGTGCCAGCAGCTATGCGGGGGCTGGGAAGACTGAAGCTTTCTTT.

The chain is built from TRBV28 and TRBJ2-3, with 7 nucleotides matching TRBD1. CDR1 is MDHEN and CDR2 is SYDVKM in the germline V gene. Losses at the gene ends were 1 base for V and 0 bases for J; bases not matched to a gene: 13. CDR3 length equals 19 residues. CDR3: CASSLFYGVTGSSTDTQYF. The CDR3 nucleotides read TGTGCCAGCAGTTTATTTTATGGGGTGACAGGGAGTAGCACAGATACGCAGTATTTT.

The chain has TRBV4-1 and TRBJ2-3; weak D call: TRBD1 (6 bases). This CDR3 region has 19 residues. CDR1 is MGHRA and CDR2 is YSYEKL in the germline V gene. The V and J ends lost 0 bases and 3 bases respectively, with 22 bases between them. CDR3 region: CASSQEVGQRGLGTDTQYF. CDR3 sequence (DNA): TGCGCCAGCAGCCAAGAAGTGGGACAACGGGGTCTAGGGACAGATACGCAGTATTTT.

There are a few counts of this clone. CDR3 sequence: CASSSPGGADYGYTF. The DNA for the CDR3 is TGTGCCAGCAGCTCCCCTGGGGGGGCGGACTATGGCTACACCTTC. The chain employs TRBV7-3 and TRBJ1-2, with a tentative D call TRBD1 (6 bases). This CDR3 comprises 15 residues. Trimming pared 4 bases from V and 3 bases from J, leaving 15 bases between. From germline, CDR1 is SGHTA and CDR2 FQGTGA.

V usage is TRBV19 and J usage is TRBJ1-1, with unresolved D. CDR3 length equals 11 residues. Germline V CDR1 and CDR2: LNHDA, SQIVND (reference sequence). The V end was cut by 3 bases, the J end by 4 bases, with 3 bases between. CDR3 DNA sequence: TGTGCCAGTAGTATCTTCACTGAAGCTTTCTTT. It codes for CASSIFTEAFF.

This chain connects TRBV2 to TRBJ2-7; D gene uncertain. Germline V gene lookup returns CDR1 SNHLY and CDR2 FYNNEI. The CDR3 sequence is 11 residues long. V lost 6 bases to trimming and J lost 1 base, with 4 bases between them. The CDR3 DNA is TGTGCCAGCAGGGGGTCCTACGAGCAGTACTTC. Its protein product is CASRGSYEQYF.

The chain combines TRBV6-4 with TRBJ2-1; TRBD2 agrees at 10 bases. The CDR3 covers 15 residues. Germline-derived CDR1 and CDR2 are MRHNA and SNTAGT. V was clipped by 4 bases and J by 8 bases; unmatched bases: 8. Here the CDR3 reads CASSASGRSYHEQFF. The CDR3 DNA follows: TGTGCCAGCAGTGCTAGCGGGAGATCTTACCATGAGCAGTTCTTC.

The chain carries TRBV14 and TRBJ2-3, with D hard to call. There are 13 residues in the CDR3. Germline lookup yields CDR1 SGHDN and CDR2 FVKESK. Trimming removed 4 bases from V and 1 base from J, with 6 bases in between. In nucleotides, the CDR3 is TGTGCCAGCAGCCCCTGGGGCACAGATACGCAGTATTTT. Translating gives CASSPWGTDTQYF.

The CDR3 bases are TGTGCCAGCAGTTACCGCCTGGGAGGGGGCGCATACGAGCAGTACTTC. Amino acids: CASSYRLGGGAYEQYF. The chain combines TRBV6-5 with TRBJ2-7; either TRBD1 or TRBD2 may supply D (7 bases each). The CDR3 runs 16 residues. Trimming removed 2 bases at V and 4 bases at J, with 18 bases between. CDR1 is MNHEY, CDR2 SVGAGI, per germline.

This clone was counted only a few times. The V gene is TRBV19, the J gene TRBJ2-7, with D perhaps TRBD1 (5 bases). V gave up 1 base and J gave up 4 bases, with 14 bases separating them. This CDR3 region has 15 residues. CDR1 and CDR2 from the germline V gene are LNHDA and SQIVND (reference sequence). This CDR3 is CASSIVGQGPYEQYF. The CDR3 nucleotides are TGTGCCAGTAGTATAGTGGGCCAGGGCCCTTACGAGCAGTACTTC.

This chain joins TRBV9 and TRBJ2-2, with D possibly TRBD1 on 6 matching bases. The CDR3 sequence is 14 residues long. V shed 2 bases and J shed 5 bases, with 10 bases lying between them. Per the germline V gene, CDR1 is SGDLS and CDR2 is YYNGEE. This chain's CDR3 is CASSVGTMTGELFF. The CDR3 region has the DNA TGTGCCAGCAGCGTTGGGACAATGACCGGGGAGCTGTTTTTT.

V is TRBV11-2 and J is TRBJ1-2; TRBD1 is a possible D gene (6 bases). Trimming pared 0 bases from V and 7 bases from J, leaving 18 bases between. Germline V gene data show CDR1 as SGHAT and CDR2 as FQNNGV. The CDR3 is 16 residues long. CDR3 nucleotides: TGTGCCAGCAGCTTAGATCTTAGGGGGGAATTATCTGGCTACACCTTC. Translated, it gives CASSLDLRGELSGYTF.

J is TRBJ1-2 and V is TRBV19; possible D gene TRBD1, 6 bases. Looked up from germline, CDR1 is LNHDA and CDR2 is SQIVND (reference sequence). Trimming removed 5 bases at V and 2 bases at J, with 9 bases between. The CDR3 loop spans 13 amino acids. CDR3 sequence (DNA): TGTGCCAGTAGTCTCACAGGGAACTATGGCTACACCTTC. Translation gives CASSLTGNYGYTF.

The chain has TRBV7-9 and TRBJ2-2; D possibly corresponds to TRBD1 (6 bases). Germline lookup yields CDR1 SEHNR and CDR2 FQNEAQ (reference sequence). The CDR3 totals 17 residues. Trimming left V 5 bases short and J 3 bases short, with 19 bases between. The CDR3 region is CASSAPRTDLYTGELFF. CDR3 bases: TGTGCCAGCAGCGCCCCCCGGACAGACCTATACACCGGGGAGCTGTTTTTT.

J is TRBJ1-1 and V is TRBV6-1, with TRBD1 as a possible D gene (6 bases). Germline V gene sequence: CDR1 MNHNS, CDR2 SASEGT. The CDR3 is 14 residues long. Deletions cut 6 bases from V and 1 base from J, with 12 bases between. CDR3 nucleotide sequence: TGTGCCAGCAGGCACCGGACAGAGAACACTGAAGCTTTCTTT. This translates into CASRHRTENTEAFF.

The sample holds a few counts of this clone. The CDR3 spells CASSLVGSPSNYGYTF. The CDR3 DNA is TGCGCCAGCAGCTTGGTTGGGTCCCCCTCGAATTATGGCTACACCTTC. This chain joins TRBV5-1 and TRBJ1-2, with D unresolved. The V and J ends lost 0 bases and 5 bases respectively, with 17 bases between them. The V gene's germline CDR1 is SGHRS and CDR2 YFSETQ. The CDR3 extends over 16 amino acids.

This clone appeared a single time. The chain carries TRBV7-9 and TRBJ2-7; D is unclear. Germline V lookup: CDR1 SEHNR, CDR2 FQNEAQ (reference sequence). This CDR3 region has 14 residues. V gave up 0 bases and J gave up 4 bases, with 10 bases separating them. The CDR3 protein is CASSLAATAYEQYF. In DNA, the CDR3 is TGTGCCAGCAGCTTAGCTGCAACAGCATACGAGCAGTACTTC.

Of note for this clone: One end of the junction fails to match germline, which may point to a read error. CDR3 amino acids: CAGSAQMDTEAFF. In DNA form, the CDR3 reads TGTGCCGGCAGCGCCCAAATGGACACTGAAGCTTTCTTT. The chain is built from TRBV7-8 and TRBJ1-1; D remains ambiguous. This CDR3 spans 13 amino acids. Germline CDR1 and CDR2: SGHVS and FQNEAQ.